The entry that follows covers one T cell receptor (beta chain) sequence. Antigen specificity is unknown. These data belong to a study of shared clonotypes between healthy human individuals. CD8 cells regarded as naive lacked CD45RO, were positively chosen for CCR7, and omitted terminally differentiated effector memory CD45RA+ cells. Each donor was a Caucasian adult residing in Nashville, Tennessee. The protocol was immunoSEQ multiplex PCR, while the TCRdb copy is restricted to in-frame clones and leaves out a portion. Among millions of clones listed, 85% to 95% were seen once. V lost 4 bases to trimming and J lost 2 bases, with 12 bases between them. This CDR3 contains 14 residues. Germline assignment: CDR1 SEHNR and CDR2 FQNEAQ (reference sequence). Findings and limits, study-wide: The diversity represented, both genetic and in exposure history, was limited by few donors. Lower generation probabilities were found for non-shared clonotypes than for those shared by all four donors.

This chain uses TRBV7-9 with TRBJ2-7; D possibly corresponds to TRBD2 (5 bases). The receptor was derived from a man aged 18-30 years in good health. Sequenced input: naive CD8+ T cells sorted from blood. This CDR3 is CASSSEGYPYEQYF. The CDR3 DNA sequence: TGTGCCAGCAGCTCCGAGGGTTATCCCTACGAGCAGTACTTC.